This TCR beta chain was captured in a study of shared clonotypes between healthy human individuals. Notes on the study in general: Donor clonotype sharing was expected to depend on sequencing depth.

Germline lookup yields CDR1 SNHLY and CDR2 FYNNEI. CDR3 size: 16 residues. J was trimmed by 1 base and V by 4 bases; bases with no gene match: 4. For this clone: Its target is unknown.

TCRdb keeps only in-frame clones here, not all; method: immunoSEQ multiplex PCR. The data show roughly 1,100,000 clones, around four fifths seen once. The sequencing input was memory CD4+ T cells sorted from blood. Specified subset: CD45RA-negative fraction. The sequence was obtained from a man aged 18 to 29 in good health. V and J are TRBV2 and TRBJ2-2; 9 bases agree with TRBD1. The CDR3: CASSGPGQGNTGELFF. CDR3 nucleotide sequence: TGTGCCAGCAGTGGGCCGGGACAGGGGAACACCGGGGAGCTGTTTTTT.